A single TCR beta chain is shown here with its context. As originally analysed: Reference gene primer amplification yielded estimated nucleated cell counts. Profiled with immunoSEQ multiplex PCR; TCRdb holds only in-frame clones, not every one. That table furnishes V, J and clone size, whereas the DNA furnished D and trimming. Of fewer than 85,000 clones detected, about 92% appear once; the ten largest clones hold roughly 1%. The length of the CDR3 is 18 residues. The V gene end was trimmed by 5 bases and the J gene end by 2 bases; junction bases not matched to a gene: 10. The germline gives CDR1 SGHDN, CDR2 FVKESK. This specimen belongs to a study of blood T cell repertoires in COVID-19. Study at large: Spain, Italy and the United States supplied samples that represented acute and convalescent COVID-19. PBMCs, B-cell-depleted T cells, or T cells were the source of the cDNA or gDNA that made up the material.

This clonotype originated in a woman in her 50s in a cohort sampled during active COVID-19. The specimen sequenced was peripheral blood. The rearrangement links TRBV14 to TRBJ2-1; 12 positions match TRBD2. The CDR3 DNA is TGTGCCAGCAGCATGCAGACTAGCGGGAGTTTCACCTACAATGAGCAGTTCTTC. Translation gives CASSMQTSGSFTYNEQFF.